Below, 4 T cell receptor beta chains from the same sample are listed, as sequenced in a study of shared clonotypes between healthy human individuals. The assay was immunoSEQ multiplex PCR, and TCRdb's table has in-frame clones only and misses some. The table shows 2 million to 3 million clones, with roughly 93% occurring only once. The sequenced sample was naive CD4+ T cells from PBMCs. The sample's subset: CD45RA+ positively selected. The receptor source for this set is a man between 18 and 35 years old in good health. Some clones in this sample may be carry-over from other donors' samples.

The chain is built from TRBV30 and TRBJ2-7; TRBD1 agrees at 10 bases. Unmatched junction bases numbered 8, after V lost 2 bases and J lost 7 bases. Germline CDR1 and CDR2: GTSNPN and SVGIG (reference sequence). This CDR3 contains 14 residues. CDR3 loop: CAWSLGQGSWEQYF. The DNA of the CDR3 is TGTGCCTGGAGTTTGGGACAGGGGTCTTGGGAGCAGTACTTC.

The CDR3 region has the DNA TGTGCCACCGCCGCGGGAGGGGATCTCTACGAGCAGTACTTC. Protein product: CATAAGGDLYEQYF. The chain carries TRBV15 and TRBJ2-7; 9 bases line up with TRBD2. V dropped 8 bases and J dropped 3; count of bases not matched to a gene: 8. The length of the CDR3 is 14 residues. Germline assignment: CDR1 LNHNV and CDR2 YYDKDF (reference sequence).

The chain has TRBV7-9 and TRBJ2-5; TRBD1 matches 10 bases. Germline V gene lookup returns CDR1 SEHNR and CDR2 FQNEAQ (reference sequence). The CDR3 length is 15 residues. Unmatched junction bases numbered 9, after V lost 6 bases and J lost 5 bases. The CDR3 DNA sequence: TGTGCCAGCAGTTACGACAGGGGGCATGGGGAGACCCAGTACTTC. Protein: CASSYDRGHGETQYF.

The CDR3: CASSPPGKGPNTEAFF. The CDR3 coding sequence is TGTGCCAGCTCACCACCGGGGAAGGGACCGAACACTGAAGCTTTCTTT. The gene calls are TRBV18 and TRBJ1-1; D is possibly TRBD1 (5 bases). V was pared by 0 bases and J by 1 base, with 12 bases between. The CDR3 extends over 16 amino acids. Germline loops: CDR1 KGHSH, CDR2 LQKENI.